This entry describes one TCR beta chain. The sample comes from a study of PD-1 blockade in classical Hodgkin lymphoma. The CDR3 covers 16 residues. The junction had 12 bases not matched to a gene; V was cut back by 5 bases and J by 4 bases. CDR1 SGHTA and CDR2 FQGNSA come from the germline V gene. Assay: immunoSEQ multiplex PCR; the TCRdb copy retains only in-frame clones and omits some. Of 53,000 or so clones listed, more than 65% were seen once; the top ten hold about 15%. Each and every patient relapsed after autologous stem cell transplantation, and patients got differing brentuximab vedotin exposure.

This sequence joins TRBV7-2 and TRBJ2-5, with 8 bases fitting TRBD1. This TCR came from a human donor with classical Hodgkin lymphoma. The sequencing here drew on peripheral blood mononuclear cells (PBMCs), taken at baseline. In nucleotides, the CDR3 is TGTGCCAGCAGCCCAAGACAGGGGTCTACCCTAGAGACCCAGTACTTC. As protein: CASSPRQGSTLETQYF.